One and the same sample provided the 8 T cell receptor beta chains below, sequenced in a study of T-cell reconstitution after alpha-beta-depleted transplantation in children. The TCRbeta library incorporated unique molecular identifiers. TCRdb analysed the PCR reads with MiXCR anew, one entry per CDR3 protein. The sample has around 300,000 distinct CDR3 sequences; about a quarter are singletons. Sequencing was performed on PBMCs, mostly from graft donor cells, taken 180 days after TCRalphabeta/CD19-depleted stem cell transplant. The source is a male patient aged 10 to 17 who had a stem cell transplant for acute lymphoblastic leukemia, so the T cells may come from the graft donor.

V and J are TRBV6-5 and TRBJ2-5; D unclear. The V gene's germline CDR1 is MNHEY and CDR2 SVGAGI. CDR3 length equals 15 residues. Trimming left V 0 bases short and J 3 bases short, with 11 bases between. The CDR3 DNA is TGTGCCAGCAGTTACTCGTTTCTCGCGGAAGAGACCCAGTACTTC. Translating it yields CASSYSFLAEETQYF.

The J gene is TRBJ2-7, the V gene TRBV20-1; 11 nucleotides align to TRBD2. Trimming at V came to 2 bases and at J to 7 bases, leaving 10 bases not matched to a gene. The CDR3 runs 15 residues. CDR1 is DFQATT and CDR2 is SNEGSKA in the germline V gene (reference sequence). The CDR3 DNA reads TGCAGTGCTAGACCCCTAGCGGGAGGCCCGGTGGAGCAGTACTTC. Translating it yields CSARPLAGGPVEQYF.

The gene calls are TRBV12-3 or TRBV12-4 and TRBJ2-7; tentative D call: TRBD1 (5 bases). V was shortened by 3 bases and J by 2 bases, with 11 bases between the two germline ends. This CDR3 has 14 residues. The CDR3 spells CASSFQGLAYEQYF. The CDR3 nucleotides are TGTGCCAGCAGTTTTCAGGGTTTGGCCTACGAGCAGTACTTC.

The genes are TRBV11-2 and TRBJ2-1; possibly TRBD2 for D (6 bases). Germline CDR1 reads SGHAT; CDR2 reads FQNNGV. The CDR3 runs to 17 residues. V shed 4 bases and J shed 0 bases, with 16 bases lying between them. This chain's CDR3 is CASSSYRSTSSYNEQFF. The CDR3 nucleotides read TGTGCCAGCAGCTCATATAGATCGACTAGCTCCTACAATGAGCAGTTCTTC.

V is TRBV5-1 and J is TRBJ2-1; TRBD2 might be the D (7 bases). Trimming took 2 bases from V and 2 from J, leaving 11 bases between them. CDR1 and CDR2 (germline): SGHRS, YFSETQ. This CDR3 has 15 amino acids. The CDR3 sequence: CASSLEGGTYNEQFF. The CDR3 DNA follows: TGCGCCAGCAGCTTAGAGGGGGGGACCTACAATGAGCAGTTCTTC. Full variable domain (remainder filled in from reference TRBV5-1 and TRBJ2-1): KAGVTQTPRYLIKTRGQQVTLSCSPISGHRSVSWYQQTPGQGLQFLFEYFSETQRNKGNFPGRFSGRQFSNSRSEMNVSTLELGDSALYLCASSLEGGTYNEQFFGPGTRLTVL.

This clonotype was picked up a small number of times. The chain has TRBV7-3 and TRBJ2-5, with D perhaps given as TRBD1 or TRBD2 (6 bases each). V was clipped by 6 bases and J by 1 base, with 15 bases between them. In germline, CDR1 is SGHTA, CDR2 FQGTGA. This CDR3 is 15 amino acids long. CDR3 DNA sequence: TGTGCCAGCAGTGGGGGCGGGGTGGGCCAAGAGACCCAGTACTTC. It translates to CASSGGGVGQETQYF. The full variable domain, in which reference TRBV7-3 and TRBJ2-5 provide the parts outside the CDR3, is GAGVSQTPSNKVTEKGKYVELRCDPISGHTALYWYRQSLGQGPEFLIYFQGTGAADDSGLPNDRFFAVRPEGSVSTLKIQRTERGDSAVYLCASSGGGVGQETQYFGPGTRLLVL.

In this sample, this clonotype turned up a few times. The CDR3 bases are TGTGCCAGCAGTGAGGGTCAGGGGGGACCCTACGAGCAGTACTTC. Translation: CASSEGQGGPYEQYF. V and J are TRBV25-1 and TRBJ2-7; D is possibly TRBD1 (7 bases). Germline V CDR1 and CDR2: MGHDK, SYGVNS. The CDR3 runs 15 residues. Deletions cut 3 bases from V and 2 bases from J, with 14 bases between.

This clonotype was seen at least ten times. The J gene is TRBJ2-7, the V gene TRBV5-1; D is perhaps TRBD2 (5 bases). This CDR3 has 14 residues. Looked up from germline, CDR1 is SGHRS and CDR2 is YFSETQ. V dropped 6 bases and J dropped 5 bases, with 18 bases sitting between them. As DNA, the CDR3 is TGCGCCAGCACGGACCGGGGATGGTCTGACGAGCAGTACTTC. Amino acid sequence: CASTDRGWSDEQYF.